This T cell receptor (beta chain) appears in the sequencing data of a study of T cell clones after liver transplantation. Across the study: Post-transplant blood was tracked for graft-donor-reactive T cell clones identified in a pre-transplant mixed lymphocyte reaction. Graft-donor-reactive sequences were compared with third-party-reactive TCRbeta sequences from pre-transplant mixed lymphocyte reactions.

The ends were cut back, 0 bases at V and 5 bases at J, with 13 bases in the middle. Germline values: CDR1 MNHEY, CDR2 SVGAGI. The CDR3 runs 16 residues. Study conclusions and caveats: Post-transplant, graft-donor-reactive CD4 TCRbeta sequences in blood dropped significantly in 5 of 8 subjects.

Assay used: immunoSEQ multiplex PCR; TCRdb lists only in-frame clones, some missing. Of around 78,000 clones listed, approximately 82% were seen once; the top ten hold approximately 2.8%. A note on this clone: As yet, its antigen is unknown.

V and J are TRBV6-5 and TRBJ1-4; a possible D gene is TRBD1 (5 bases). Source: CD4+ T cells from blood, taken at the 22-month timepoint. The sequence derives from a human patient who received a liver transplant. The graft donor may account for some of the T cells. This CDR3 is CASSYSTGTANEKLFF. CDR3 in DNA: TGTGCCAGCAGTTACTCGACGGGGACGGCGAATGAAAAACTGTTTTTT.